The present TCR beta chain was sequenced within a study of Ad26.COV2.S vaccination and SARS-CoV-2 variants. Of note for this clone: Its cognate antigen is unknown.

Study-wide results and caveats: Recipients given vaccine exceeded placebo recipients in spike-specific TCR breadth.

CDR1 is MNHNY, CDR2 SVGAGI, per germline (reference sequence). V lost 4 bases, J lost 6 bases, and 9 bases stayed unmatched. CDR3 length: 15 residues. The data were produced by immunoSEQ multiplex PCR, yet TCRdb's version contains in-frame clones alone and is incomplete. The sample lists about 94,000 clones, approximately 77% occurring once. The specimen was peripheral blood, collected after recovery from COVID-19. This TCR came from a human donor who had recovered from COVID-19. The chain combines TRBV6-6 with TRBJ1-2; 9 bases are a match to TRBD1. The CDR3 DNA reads TGTGCCAGCAGTTTATCACCGGGACAGGGCGATGGCTACACCTTC. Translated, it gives CASSLSPGQGDGYTF.